One and the same sample provided the 17 T cell receptor beta chains below, sequenced in a study of T cell repertoires in cytomegalovirus infection. A single record per CDR3 protein comes from TCRdb applying MiXCR to the reads. In the table there are fewer than 350,000 distinct CDR3 sequences, roughly 9.5% of which are singletons. The material sequenced was PBMCs. These receptors all stem from a human donor in good health (CMV status not recorded). Some clones in this sample may be carry-over from other donors' samples.

This clonotype was found many times. The chain recombines TRBV15 with TRBJ2-3; TRBD2 might be the D (5 bases). V lost 10 bases to trimming and J lost 6 bases, with 14 bases between them. The CDR3 consists of 12 residues. Germline V lookup: CDR1 LNHNV, CDR2 YYDKDF (reference sequence). CDR3 loop: CAIQRDSDTQYF. The CDR3 DNA reads TGTGCCATCCAACGGGATTCTGATACGCAGTATTTT.

This CDR3 is CASSLDRANSNQPQHF. Written as DNA, the CDR3 is TGTGCCAGCAGCTTAGACAGGGCTAATAGCAATCAGCCCCAGCATTTT. The chain has TRBV7-8 and TRBJ1-5, with D possibly TRBD1 on 6 matching bases. The length of the CDR3 is 16 residues. Germline V gene lookup returns CDR1 SGHVS and CDR2 FQNEAQ. The V end lost 1 base, the J end lost 0 bases, and 10 bases lay between the germline ends. The variable domain in full, with the rest retrieved from reference TRBV7-8 and TRBJ1-5, is GAGVSQSPRYKVAKRGQDVALRCDPISGHVSLFWYQQALGQGPEFLTYFQNEAQLDKSGLPSDRFFAERPEGSVSTLKIQRTQQEDSAVYLCASSLDRANSNQPQHFGDGTRLSIL.

This clonotype was seen at least ten times. The rearrangement uses TRBV11-2 and TRBJ2-5, with D perhaps TRBD2 (5 bases). Germline assignment: CDR1 SGHAT and CDR2 FQNNGV. Trimming took 10 bases from V and 5 from J, leaving 14 bases between them. This CDR3 has 12 amino acids. The CDR3 bases are TGTGCCACCTCCGCGGGCCTTGAGACCCAGTACTTC. Amino acid sequence: CATSAGLETQYF.

Comment on this clonotype: One junction end disagrees with the germline gene, perhaps due to a read error. The chain is built from TRBV7-6 and TRBJ2-1, with 13 bases fitting TRBD2. The CDR3 length is 16 residues. Germline V lookup: CDR1 SGHVS, CDR2 FNYEAQ. The CDR3 loop reads CASSSMGLAGYKEQFF. The CDR3 DNA is TGTGCCAGCAGCTCTATGGGACTAGCGGGATACAAAGAGCAGTTCTTC.

Here the CDR3 DNA reads TGCAGCGTAAGACGGGCAGATACGCAGTATTTT. Translated: CSVRRADTQYF. The chain uses TRBV29-1 and TRBJ2-3; D gene ambiguous. Germline V gene sequence: CDR1 SQVTM, CDR2 ANQGSEA. V was clipped by 6 bases and J by 4 bases, with 8 bases between them. CDR3 length equals 11 residues.

The gene calls are TRBV7-2 and TRBJ1-2; D is unresolved. V was pared by 2 bases and J by 8 bases, with 9 bases between. This CDR3 spans 12 amino acids. Germline assignment: CDR1 SGHTA and CDR2 FQGNSA. Here the CDR3 DNA reads TGTGCCAGCAGCTTACCAGCCCCGGGCTACACCTTC. This sequence encodes CASSLPAPGYTF.

This clonotype appeared many times. V is TRBV7-2 and J is TRBJ1-5; the D gene is possibly TRBD1 (6 bases). CDR3 length: 13 amino acids. CDR1 is SGHTA and CDR2 is FQGNSA in the germline V gene. Trimming stripped 5 bases from V and 7 bases from J, with 12 bases between. The CDR3 region is CASSLPGVQPQHF. CDR3 in DNA: TGTGCCAGCAGCCTCCCAGGGGTACAGCCCCAGCATTTT. Using reference TRBV7-2 and TRBJ1-5 for the parts outside the CDR3, the full variable domain is GAGVSQSPSNKVTEKGKDVELRCDPISGHTALYWYRQSLGQGLEFLIYFQGNSAPDKSGLPSDRFSAERTGGSVSTLTIQRTQQEDSAVYLCASSLPGVQPQHFGDGTRLSIL.

The chain's CDR3 is CASSELNTEAFF. In DNA form, the CDR3 reads TGTGCCAGCAGTGAGCTGAACACTGAAGCTTTCTTT. This rearrangement joins TRBV25-1 to TRBJ1-1; unclear D gene. Germline CDR1 and CDR2: MGHDK and SYGVNS. Trimming shortened V by 3 bases and J by 0 bases, and 2 bases separated the two germline ends. This CDR3 is 12 amino acids long.

On this clonotype: This may be a read error, as it is one base from a much larger clone. The conserved phenylalanine or tryptophan normally closing the CDR3 is absent here, so this likely arose from a read error. The chain employs TRBV7-2 and TRBJ2-7; either TRBD1 or TRBD2 may supply D (7 bases each). V lost 7 bases and J lost 3, with 16 bases in between. CDR1 is SGHTA, CDR2 FQGNSA, per germline. The CDR3 consists of 14 residues. In DNA, the CDR3 is TGTGCCAGCACCGACAGGGCGGGGGACTACGAGCAGTACTAC. This codes for CASTDRAGDYEQYY.

This clonotype is deemed medium-sized. The chain links TRBV7-2 to TRBJ2-7, with 11 bases matching TRBD2. V trimming: 3 bases; J trimming: 4 bases; junction bases outside the gene matches: 8. Per the germline V gene, CDR1 is SGHTA and CDR2 is FQGNSA. This CDR3 contains 16 residues. The chain's CDR3 is CASSFSPASGGYEQYF. In nucleotides, the CDR3 is TGTGCCAGCAGCTTTTCGCCGGCTAGCGGGGGGTACGAGCAGTACTTC.

This sequence joins TRBV29-1 and TRBJ1-3; D is unclear. The V and J ends lost 7 bases and 0 bases respectively, with 13 bases between them. The germline CDR1 and CDR2 sequences are SQVTM and ANQGSEA. This CDR3 is 14 amino acids long. The CDR3 coding sequence is TGCAGCGCCGGCGGCGGCTACTCTGGAAACACCATATATTTT. Its translation is CSAGGGYSGNTIYF. The whole variable domain, remainder taken from reference TRBV29-1 and TRBJ1-3, is SAVISQKPSRDICQRGTSLTIQCQVDSQVTMMFWYRQQPGQSLTLIATANQGSEATYESGFVIDKFPISRPNLTFSTLTVSNMSPEDSSIYLCSAGGGYSGNTIYFGEGSWLTVV.

This clonotype has a count of ten or more. This sequence joins TRBV25-1 and TRBJ1-2; D gene unclear. Germline-derived CDR1 and CDR2 are MGHDK and SYGVNS. The CDR3 spans 15 residues. V was clipped by 4 bases and J by 4 bases, with 16 bases between them. CDR3 DNA sequence: TGTGCCAGCAGTGGAGTGGACCCGATCCGCTATGGCTACACCTTC. Translation gives CASSGVDPIRYGYTF.

This clonotype has ten or more counts. The chain carries TRBV28 and TRBJ2-2; a weak D match, TRBD2 (6 bases). V was cut by 8 bases and J by 1 base, with 17 bases left in between. The CDR3 loop spans 16 amino acids. CDR1 MDHEN and CDR2 SYDVKM come from the germline V gene. CDR3 in DNA: TGTGCCAGCCTCTTTATTAGCGGAGGGAACACCGGGGAGCTGTTTTTT. Encoded protein: CASLFISGGNTGELFF.

V and J are TRBV15 and TRBJ1-1; 10 bases align to TRBD1. The CDR3 extends over 13 amino acids. Trimming removed 1 base from V and 8 bases from J; junction bases left unmatched: 1. Germline V gives CDR1 LNHNV, CDR2 YYDKDF (reference sequence). CDR3 in DNA: TGTGCCACCAGCAGAGGACAGGGGGCCGAAGCTTTCTTT. Translated: CATSRGQGAEAFF.

This clonotype was counted ten times or more. The DNA for the CDR3 is TGTGCCAGCAGCTTAGTGGGGGCTACGGGCGAGCAGTACTTC. Protein: CASSLVGATGEQYF. J is TRBJ2-7 and V is TRBV11-2; tentative D call: TRBD1 (6 bases). CDR1 and CDR2 (germline): SGHAT, FQNNGV. CDR3 size: 14 residues. Trimming took 1 base from V and 6 from J, leaving 13 bases between them.

This clonotype was seen ten or more times. The chain has TRBV29-1 and TRBJ2-3; D assignment may be TRBD1 or TRBD2 (5 bases each). The length of the CDR3 is 16 residues. CDR1 and CDR2 (germline): SQVTM, ANQGSEA. Trimming removed 5 bases from V and 5 bases from J, with 23 bases in between. CDR3 protein: CSVPRSGWGSGDTQYF. The CDR3 DNA sequence: TGCAGCGTTCCCAGGTCAGGGTGGGGGTCGGGAGATACGCAGTATTTT.

Many counts were recorded for this clonotype. CDR3 nucleotides: TGTGCCAGCTCACGCGTACAGGGGGCGAGCAATCAGCCCCAGCATTTT. This encodes CASSRVQGASNQPQHF. The genes are TRBV18 and TRBJ1-5; 9 positions agree with TRBD1. Losses at the gene ends were 4 bases for V and 1 base for J; bases not matched to a gene: 5. The CDR3 is 16 amino acids. Germline V gene lookup returns CDR1 KGHSH and CDR2 LQKENI.